This T cell receptor (beta chain) was sequenced in a study of cytomegalovirus exposure and HLA in healthy donors. The study's findings and limits: In a later analysis, most CMV-associated TCR beta chains appeared HLA-restricted. By HLA locus, TCR association rates varied in a later analysis, with DRB1 showing the most and HLA-C the fewest. Near-uniform donor sequencing depth was presumed by presence/absence analyses. A missense DCLRE1C variant was associated with V- and J-gene trimming of TCR beta chains in a later analysis, and an independent cohort replicated the association.

As to this clone: Antigen unknown.

In the PCR, 60 Vbeta and 13 Jbeta primers were used. Using immunoSEQ multiplex PCR, the repertoire was profiled, and TCRdb retains in-frame clones only, with some absent. The sample holds about 150,000 clones, about four fifths seen once. The CDR3 sequence is 16 residues long. The germline V gene encodes CDR1 SGHDT and CDR2 YYEEEE. V was pared by 4 bases and J by 4 bases, with 13 bases of the junction left unmatched. Material: PBMCs. V gene TRBV5-6 combines with J gene TRBJ2-7, with 8 nucleotides matching TRBD2. This sequence was found in a middle-aged man in good health and CMV-seropositive. The DNA of the CDR3 is TGTGCCAGCAGCCCGGGGGGTAGCGGGGCACAGTACGAGCAGTACTTC. Protein: CASSPGGSGAQYEQYF.